This entry lists 18 T cell receptor beta chains sequenced from one sample in a study of cytomegalovirus exposure and HLA in healthy donors. Vbeta (60) and Jbeta (13) primers were used in the PCR. Assay: immunoSEQ multiplex PCR; the TCRdb copy retains only in-frame clones and omits some. The table shows under 45,000 clones, with over 55% occurring only once. Sequenced sample: PBMCs. The receptors come from a human donor in good health.

This clone was picked up a small number of times. The gene calls are TRBV10-3 and TRBJ2-3; D is perhaps TRBD1 (5 bases). CDR3 length: 13 amino acids. Germline assignment: CDR1 ENHRY and CDR2 SYGVKD. V lost 6 bases and J lost 0, with 7 bases in between. The CDR3: CAIRGHSTDTQYF. Here the CDR3 DNA reads TGTGCCATCAGAGGACACAGCACAGATACGCAGTATTTT.

This rearrangement joins TRBV2 to TRBJ2-3; D possibly corresponds to TRBD1 (6 bases). Trimming shortened V by 4 bases and J by 6 bases, and 14 bases separated the two germline ends. CDR1 SNHLY and CDR2 FYNNEI come from the germline V gene. The CDR3 runs 14 residues. CDR3 nucleotides: TGTGCCAGCAGTGCGCAGGGGATCGGTGATACGCAGTATTTT. It specifies CASSAQGIGDTQYF.

This clone was counted only a few times. The chain has TRBV4-1 and TRBJ1-2, with D hard to call. The V end was cut by 2 bases, the J end by 4 bases, with 8 bases between. This CDR3 has 13 amino acids. Germline V gene sequence: CDR1 MGHRA, CDR2 YSYEKL. The CDR3 DNA is TGCGCCAGCAGCCAACCGTACATCTATGGCTACACCTTC. It encodes CASSQPYIYGYTF.

The rearrangement joins TRBV27 to TRBJ1-6; D gene unclear. The CDR3 has 13 residues. The germline CDR1 and CDR2 sequences are MNHEY and SMNVEV (reference sequence). V was pared by 0 bases and J by 9 bases, with 6 bases between. The DNA for the CDR3 is TGTGCCAGCAGTTTATCCTTATCTTCACCCCTCCACTTT. It encodes CASSLSLSSPLHF.

CDR3 sequence: CASSPVRGAPSNQPQHF. CDR3 sequence (DNA): TGTGCCAGCTCACCGGTCCGGGGGGCTCCTAGCAATCAGCCCCAGCATTTT. The V and J genes are TRBV18 and TRBJ1-5, with D possibly matching TRBD1 (6 bases). CDR3 length: 17 residues. The V end was cut by 3 bases, the J end by 0 bases, with 15 bases between. The germline V gene has CDR1 KGHSH and CDR2 LQKENI.

There are a few counts of this clone. The chain combines TRBV28 with TRBJ1-6; a possible D gene is TRBD1 (5 bases). The CDR3 is made up of 13 amino acids. Germline V gene lookup returns CDR1 MDHEN and CDR2 SYDVKM. Trimming stripped 8 bases from V and 6 bases from J, with 11 bases between. The CDR3 reads CASSRQSNSPLHF. The CDR3 nucleotides are TGTGCCAGCTCTCGACAGAGTAATTCACCCCTCCACTTT.

This chain links TRBV19 with TRBJ1-5, with D possibly being TRBD1 (6 bases). Trimming took 7 bases from V and 2 from J, leaving 12 bases between them. The V gene's germline CDR1 is LNHDA and CDR2 SQIVND (reference sequence). The CDR3 totals 14 residues. The CDR3 DNA follows: TGTGCCAGTACAATCAGGGGCCGCAATCAGCCCCAGCATTTT. Amino acid sequence: CASTIRGRNQPQHF.

This clone was seen only a few times. The V and J genes are TRBV23-1 and TRBJ2-7; D is perhaps TRBD2 (6 bases). TRBV23-1 falls under the ORF class, with uncertain function. V gave up 6 bases and J gave up 6 bases, with 15 bases separating them. The CDR3 runs to 13 residues. The CDR3 DNA reads as TGCGCCAGCAGGTGGGGTCCGGGGGTCGAGCAGTACTTC. Encoded protein: CASRWGPGVEQYF.

There are a few counts of this clone. The chain couples TRBV29-1 to TRBJ2-7; D is ambiguous. Germline V CDR1 and CDR2: SQVTM, ANQGSEA. The CDR3 length is 14 residues. V lost 7 bases to trimming and J lost 2 bases, with 18 bases between them. CDR3 DNA sequence: TGCAGCGCGATTGGTGGCAGGATGACCTACGAGCAGTACTTC. Protein product: CSAIGGRMTYEQYF.

This clone was observed a handful of times. This chain connects TRBV7-9 to TRBJ2-5; a weak D match, TRBD2 (5 bases). This CDR3 spans 16 amino acids. Germline V gene lookup returns CDR1 SEHNR and CDR2 FQNEAQ (reference sequence). Trimming took 1 base from V and 5 from J, leaving 17 bases between them. CDR3 in DNA: TGTGCCAGCAGCTTAGGACTCCCACTGGGCGGGGAGACCCAGTACTTC. Protein: CASSLGLPLGGETQYF. Using reference TRBV7-9 and TRBJ2-5 for the parts outside the CDR3, the full variable domain is DTGVSQNPRHKITKRGQNVTFRCDPISEHNRLYWYRQTLGQGPEFLTYFQNEAQLEKSRLLSDRFSAERPKGSFSTLEIQRTEQGDSAMYLCASSLGLPLGGETQYFGPGTRLLVL.

The gene calls are TRBV6-6 and TRBJ1-5, with a weak D call TRBD1 (5 bases). Germline V gene lookup returns CDR1 MNHNY and CDR2 SVGAGI (reference sequence). The ends were cut back, 0 bases at V and 6 bases at J, with 6 bases in the middle. The CDR3 length is 13 residues. CDR3 sequence (DNA): TGTGCCAGCAGTTACTCTAGGGGTCAGCCCCAGCATTTT. Amino acids: CASSYSRGQPQHF.

This chain uses TRBV7-9 with TRBJ2-3; 8 positions agree with TRBD2. J gave up 6 bases and V 2 bases, and 4 bases lay outside the gene matches. Germline V CDR1 and CDR2: SEHNR, FQNEAQ (reference sequence). CDR3 size: 14 residues. CDR3 sequence (DNA): TGTGCCAGCAGCTTACGGGGGGGCGGTGATACGCAGTATTTT. This sequence encodes CASSLRGGGDTQYF.

This rearrangement joins TRBV27 to TRBJ1-2, with D maybe TRBD1 (5 bases). Germline loops: CDR1 MNHEY, CDR2 SMNVEV (reference sequence). V shed 6 bases and J shed 4 bases, with 12 bases lying between them. CDR3 size: 13 residues. The CDR3 here is CASSPDRLYGYTF. The CDR3 DNA sequence: TGTGCCAGCAGCCCTGACAGACTCTATGGCTACACCTTC.

The rearrangement joins TRBV2 to TRBJ2-3, with 9 bases lining up with TRBD2. Germline V gene lookup returns CDR1 SNHLY and CDR2 FYNNEI. The CDR3 contains 15 residues. V lost 4 bases to trimming and J lost 5 bases; unmatched junction nucleotides: 7. The DNA for the CDR3 is TGTGCCAGCAGTGCGGCGGGGGGGCGTAAAGATACGCAGTATTTT. Translated: CASSAAGGRKDTQYF.

The chain recombines TRBV2 with TRBJ2-7; 9 positions agree with TRBD1. Unmatched junction bases numbered 1, after V lost 1 base and J lost 12 bases. This CDR3 region has 11 residues. Germline assignment: CDR1 SNHLY and CDR2 FYNNEI. CDR3 in amino acids: CASSEGTGVYF. Written as DNA, the CDR3 is TGTGCCAGCAGTGAAGGGACAGGGGTGTACTTC.

This clone was seen only a few times. V and J are TRBV7-7 and TRBJ2-1, with TRBD2 matching over 10 bases. After removal of 1 base from V and 9 bases from J, the junction contained 9 bases not matched to a gene. Germline V gene sequence: CDR1 SSHAT, CDR2 FNYEAQ (reference sequence). The CDR3 has 16 amino acids. The CDR3 here is CASSLEGSGGASEQFF. The CDR3 nucleotides are TGTGCCAGCAGCTTAGAAGGAAGCGGGGGGGCCTCTGAGCAGTTCTTC.

As to this clone: An end of the junction differs from the germline gene, which may be a read error. This chain joins TRBV7-7 and TRBJ2-2, with D possibly matching TRBD1 (6 bases). The CDR3 is 14 residues long. Germline V lookup: CDR1 SSHAT, CDR2 FNYEAQ (reference sequence). The CDR3 DNA reads as TGTGCTAGCAGCTTAGACCCAGGGGCCGGGGAGCTGTTTTTT. It is translated as CASSLDPGAGELFF.

V gene TRBV5-1 combines with J gene TRBJ1-1, with TRBD1 as a possible D gene (6 bases). The CDR3 extends over 15 amino acids. CDR1 and CDR2 (germline): SGHRS, YFSETQ. With 0 bases removed from V and 4 bases from J, the gap between germline ends came to 13 bases. The CDR3 region is CASSLEGGVGTEAFF. In DNA form, the CDR3 reads TGCGCCAGCAGCTTGGAAGGGGGGGTAGGCACTGAAGCTTTCTTT.